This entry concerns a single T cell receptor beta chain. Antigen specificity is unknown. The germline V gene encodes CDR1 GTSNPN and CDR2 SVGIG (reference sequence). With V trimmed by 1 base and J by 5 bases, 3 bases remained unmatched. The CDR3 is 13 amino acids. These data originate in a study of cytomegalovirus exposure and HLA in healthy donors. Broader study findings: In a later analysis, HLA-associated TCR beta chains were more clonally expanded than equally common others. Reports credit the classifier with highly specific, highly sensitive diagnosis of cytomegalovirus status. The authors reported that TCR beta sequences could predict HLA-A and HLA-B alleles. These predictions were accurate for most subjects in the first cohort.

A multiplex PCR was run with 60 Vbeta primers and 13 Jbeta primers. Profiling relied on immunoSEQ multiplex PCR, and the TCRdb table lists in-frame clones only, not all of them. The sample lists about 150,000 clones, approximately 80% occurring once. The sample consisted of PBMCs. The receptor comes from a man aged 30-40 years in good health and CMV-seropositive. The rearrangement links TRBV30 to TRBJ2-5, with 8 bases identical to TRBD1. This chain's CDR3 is CAWSAGGSETQYF. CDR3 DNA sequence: TGTGCCTGGAGTGCAGGGGGCAGTGAGACCCAGTACTTC. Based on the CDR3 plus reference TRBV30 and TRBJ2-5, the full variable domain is SQTIHQWPATLVQPVGSPLSLECTVEGTSNPNLYWYRQAAGRGLQLLFYSVGIGQISSEVPQNLSASRPQDRQFILSSKKLLLSDSGFYLCAWSAGGSETQYFGPGTRLLVL.